The 12 T cell receptor beta chains reported below all come from one sample, sequenced in a study of cytomegalovirus exposure and HLA in healthy donors. PCR amplification relied on 60 Vbeta primers (plus 13 Jbeta primers). Sequencing used immunoSEQ multiplex PCR; TCRdb keeps in-frame clones, though not all of them. Of 95,000 to 150,000 clones listed, 76% were seen once; the top ten hold roughly 2%. The specimen was PBMCs. Receptors were obtained from a man in his forties or fifties in good health and CMV-seronegative.

The chain couples TRBV4-3 to TRBJ1-5; D not resolved. Germline V lookup: CDR1 LGHNA, CDR2 YSLEER. V gave up 2 bases and J gave up 5 bases, with 7 bases separating them. This CDR3 contains 13 residues. Written as DNA, the CDR3 is TGCGCCAGCAGCCAAAAGATAGATCAGCCCCAGCATTTT. Amino acid sequence: CASSQKIDQPQHF.

V gene TRBV7-8 combines with J gene TRBJ1-5; D possibly corresponds to TRBD1 (6 bases). The germline V gene encodes CDR1 SGHVS and CDR2 FQNEAQ. The ends were cut back, 5 bases at V and 2 bases at J, with 16 bases in the middle. The CDR3 totals 16 residues. CDR3 DNA sequence: TGTGCCAGCAGCATGCAGGGGATAGGGGGCAATCAGCCCCAGCATTTT. The encoded protein is CASSMQGIGGNQPQHF.

The chain employs TRBV5-1 and TRBJ2-4, with 7 bases fitting TRBD1. Unmatched junction bases numbered 11, after V lost 4 bases and J lost 10 bases. Per the germline V gene, CDR1 is SGHRS and CDR2 is YFSETQ. The CDR3 covers 14 residues. The CDR3 sequence is CASSREQGWGIQYF. As DNA, the CDR3 is TGCGCCAGCAGCCGTGAACAGGGGTGGGGGATTCAGTACTTC.

The V and J genes are TRBV7-9 and TRBJ2-1; D is uncertain. Germline V gene lookup returns CDR1 SEHNR and CDR2 FQNEAQ (reference sequence). Deletions cut 8 bases from V and 0 bases from J, with 11 bases between. The CDR3 is 14 residues long. The CDR3 DNA reads as TGTGCCAGCCGAGGCCAAAGCTCCTACAATGAGCAGTTCTTC. Translation gives CASRGQSSYNEQFF.

The rearrangement uses TRBV6-1 and TRBJ1-5; the D gene is possibly TRBD1 (5 bases). V lost 1 base to trimming and J lost 1 base, with 11 bases between them. This CDR3 has 16 residues. Germline V lookup: CDR1 MNHNS, CDR2 SASEGT. The CDR3 protein is CASSEDRQRSNQPQHF. In nucleotides, the CDR3 is TGTGCCAGCAGTGAAGATCGACAGAGAAGCAATCAGCCCCAGCATTTT.

This clone turned up a few times. The chain is built from TRBV19 and TRBJ1-4; TRBD1 agrees at 7 bases. V trimming: 4 bases; J trimming: 8 bases; junction bases outside the gene matches: 4. Germline V gene data show CDR1 as LNHDA and CDR2 as SQIVND (reference sequence). This CDR3 comprises 13 residues. This chain's CDR3 is CASSTGGSEKLFF. The DNA of the CDR3 is TGTGCCAGTAGTACAGGGGGGAGCGAAAAACTGTTTTTT.

The chain employs TRBV4-3 and TRBJ1-4, with TRBD1 matching over 7 bases. Germline lookup yields CDR1 LGHNA and CDR2 YSLEER. CDR3 length: 15 amino acids. V was pared by 3 bases and J by 7 bases, with 8 bases of the junction left unmatched. The DNA of the CDR3 is TGCGCCAGCAGCCATGCCACAGGGGTTGCTGAAAAACTGTTTTTT. Its protein is CASSHATGVAEKLFF.

The CDR3 coding sequence is TGTGCCAGCAGTCCAAGGACAGGGTACACTGAAGCTTTCTTT. It codes for CASSPRTGYTEAFF. The chain uses TRBV28 and TRBJ1-1; TRBD1 matches 8 bases. The length of the CDR3 is 14 residues. Germline V gene sequence: CDR1 MDHEN, CDR2 SYDVKM. After removal of 5 bases from V and 3 bases from J, the junction contained 5 bases not matched to a gene. Drawing the rest from reference TRBV28 and TRBJ1-1, the complete variable domain is DVKVTQSSRYLVKRTGEKVFLECVQDMDHENMFWYRQDPGLGLRLIYFSYDVKMKEKGDIPEGYSVSREKKERFSLILESASTNQTSMYLCASSPRTGYTEAFFGQGTRLTVV.

In this sample, this clone turned up a few times. V and J are TRBV6-1 and TRBJ1-3; a possible D gene is TRBD1 (6 bases). With 9 bases removed from V and 1 base from J, the gap between germline ends came to 13 bases. This CDR3 has 14 residues. Germline lookup yields CDR1 MNHNS and CDR2 SASEGT. CDR3 nucleotides: TGTGCCAGTAACAGGGAGATGTCTGGAAACACCATATATTTT. It encodes CASNREMSGNTIYF.

The chain couples TRBV5-1 to TRBJ1-2, with 8 bases matching TRBD1. Germline trimming cut 4 bases from V and 3 bases from J; bases unmatched to any gene: 5. This CDR3 region has 14 residues. Germline CDR1 and CDR2: SGHRS and YFSETQ. The DNA of the CDR3 is TGCGCCAGCAGCCCGACAGGGGATGACTATGGCTACACCTTC. As protein: CASSPTGDDYGYTF.

This sequence joins TRBV19 and TRBJ1-5, with 9 bases matching TRBD1. The V gene's germline CDR1 is LNHDA and CDR2 SQIVND (reference sequence). This CDR3 has 18 residues. V gave up 0 bases and J gave up 8 bases; unmatched junction bases: 14. The chain's CDR3 is CASSIDLIGDRDLEPQHF. The CDR3 DNA sequence: TGTGCCAGTAGTATAGATCTCATAGGGGACAGGGATTTGGAGCCCCAGCATTTT.

DNA for the CDR3: TGCGCCAGCAGAAAACGGGATTTCAGCTCTGGAAACACCATATATTTT. This encodes CASRKRDFSSGNTIYF. J is TRBJ1-3 and V is TRBV10-1; no clear D. V lost 6 bases to trimming and J lost 0 bases, with 15 bases between them. The CDR3 length is 16 residues. Germline values: CDR1 WNHNN, CDR2 SYGVQD (reference sequence).